A single sample is the source of the 12 T cell receptor beta chains below, sequenced in a study of identical twins (dated by TCRdb to 2015 to 2016). Libraries were prepared through 5' RACE. The listed sequencing device is Illumina HiSeq 2000. Clones were called with MiXCR by TCRdb after fastp trimmed the public reads at Q25, and only in-frame beta chains were retained. Rows with a matching CDR3 protein are joined into one entry that keeps the most common DNA and genes. This sample gives under 450,000 distinct CDR3 sequences in total; approximately 17% of them show up just once. Around 10% of the sample goes to the ten largest clones. The sequenced material came from naive T cells sorted from blood. The cell subset or site label here, explained by the study, means: cells isolated with a human naive T-cell isolation kit. The receptors stem from a man aged 45 to 65 in good health.

This rearrangement joins TRBV28 to TRBJ2-5; TRBD1 aligns across 12 bases. In germline, CDR1 is MDHEN, CDR2 SYDVKM. This CDR3 has 15 residues. V shed 3 bases and J 8 bases; nucleotides not matched to a gene: 7. The CDR3 is CASSLGQGAQATQYF. The CDR3 region has the DNA TGTGCCAGCAGTTTGGGACAGGGGGCGCAGGCTACCCAGTACTTC.

In this sample, this clonotype turned up a few times. This chain links TRBV28 with TRBJ2-3; D is unclear. There are 12 residues in the CDR3. Looked up from germline, CDR1 is MDHEN and CDR2 is SYDVKM. With 5 bases removed from V and 10 bases from J, the gap between germline ends came to 13 bases. The CDR3 DNA reads as TGTGCCAGCAGTGAACCTGGTCTGGCGCAGTATTTT. Protein product: CASSEPGLAQYF.

The table lists this clonotype with many counts. The chain couples TRBV6-2 or TRBV6-3 to TRBJ2-1, with TRBD2 matching 8 bases. This CDR3 has 14 residues. Germline V gives CDR1 MNHEY, CDR2 SVGEGT. V trimming: 4 bases; J trimming: 4 bases; junction bases outside the gene matches: 3. CDR3 sequence reads: CASSFTGGYNEQFF. The DNA for the CDR3 is TGTGCCAGCAGTTTTACGGGGGGGTACAATGAGCAGTTCTTC.

The chain employs TRBV20-1 and TRBJ2-1, with 10 bases aligning to TRBD2. The CDR3 runs 16 residues. Germline loops: CDR1 DFQATT, CDR2 SNEGSKA (reference sequence). Trimming removed 0 bases from V and 5 bases from J; junction bases left unmatched: 7. The CDR3 nucleotides read TGCAGTGCTAGAGATCTAGCGGGAGAAGTCCACAATGAGCAGTTCTTC. Amino acids: CSARDLAGEVHNEQFF.

A few counts support this clonotype. This rearrangement joins TRBV20-1 to TRBJ2-5; TRBD2 might be the D (6 bases). V was trimmed by 4 bases and J by 5 bases, leaving 14 bases between them. The CDR3 runs to 13 residues. The V gene's germline CDR1 is DFQATT and CDR2 SNEGSKA (reference sequence). The CDR3 DNA follows: TGCAGTGCTAAGAGAGGGAGCGGGGAGACCCAGTACTTC. It encodes CSAKRGSGETQYF.

This clonotype has ten or more counts. This rearrangement joins TRBV4-2 to TRBJ2-2; D remains ambiguous. CDR3 length: 14 residues. The ends were cut back, 1 base at V and 5 bases at J, with 8 bases in the middle. Germline V gives CDR1 LGHNA, CDR2 YNFKEQ. CDR3 amino acids: CASSQAHHTGELFF. In DNA form, the CDR3 reads TGTGCCAGCAGCCAAGCCCACCATACCGGGGAGCTGTTTTTT.

The table lists this clonotype with a few counts. The chain couples TRBV27 to TRBJ2-5; D gene uncertain. V was trimmed by 4 bases and J by 2 bases, leaving 8 bases between them. Germline V gene sequence: CDR1 MNHEY, CDR2 SMNVEV (reference sequence). This CDR3 contains 13 residues. CDR3 nucleotide sequence: TGTGCCAGCAGTTACATACGGCAAGAGACCCAGTACTTC. Amino acids: CASSYIRQETQYF.

On this clonotype itself: This may stem from a read error, because a much larger clone lies one nucleotide away. The chain is built from TRBV14 and TRBJ2-6; no firm D call. This CDR3 is built from 15 residues. V was trimmed by 1 base and J by 0 bases, leaving 4 bases between them. The V gene's germline CDR1 is SGHDN and CDR2 FVKESK. The CDR3 nucleotides read TGTGCCAGCAGCCAAGTGGGCTCTGGGGCCAACGTCCTGACTTTC. Protein sequence: CASSQVGSGANVLTF.

The chain employs TRBV6-1 and TRBJ2-7; no definite D call. The CDR3 sequence is 14 residues long. The V and J ends lost 2 bases and 0 bases respectively, with 8 bases between them. Per the germline V gene, CDR1 is MNHNS and CDR2 is SASEGT. As DNA, the CDR3 is TGTGCCAGCAGTGAACGGACCAACTCCTACGAGCAGTACTTC. It yields the protein CASSERTNSYEQYF.

The J gene is TRBJ2-3, the V gene TRBV9; 8 bases are shared with TRBD2. The CDR3 contains 17 residues. Germline CDR1 and CDR2: SGDLS and YYNGEE. Losses at the gene ends were 4 bases for V and 2 bases for J; bases not matched to a gene: 12. CDR3 protein: CASSRTETSALTDTQYF. CDR3 nucleotide sequence: TGTGCCAGCAGCCGAACCGAGACTAGCGCTCTCACAGATACGCAGTATTTT.

The gene calls are TRBV7-6 and TRBJ2-7; possible D gene TRBD2, 5 bases. Germline V CDR1 and CDR2: SGHVS, FNYEAQ. V was pared by 5 bases and J by 0 bases, with 8 bases between. The CDR3 contains 13 residues. The CDR3 protein is CASSRDGSYEQYF. CDR3 coding DNA: TGTGCCAGCAGCCGGGATGGCTCCTACGAGCAGTACTTC.

The genes are TRBV5-1 and TRBJ2-5, with 9 nucleotides matching TRBD2. V was clipped by 4 bases and J by 7 bases; unmatched bases: 11. The CDR3 consists of 15 residues. Germline CDR1 and CDR2: SGHRS and YFSETQ. The DNA of the CDR3 is TGCGCCAGCAGCCTGACTAGCGGACCCAGTGGGACCCAGTACTTC. Translation gives CASSLTSGPSGTQYF.